This T cell receptor (beta chain) is drawn from a study of blood T cell repertoires in COVID-19 (dated by TCRdb to between 2020 and 2021). As for the study more broadly: Samples from collaborators originated in the United States, Italy and Spain and spanned both the acute and convalescent phases of COVID-19. The sample metadata nearly always contained a de-identified subject ID, COVID-19 status, age in years and sex. A freely available public database, intended as a resource for researchers studying the immune response to SARS-CoV-2, is where the repertoires were released. Where HLA class I and class II types were available, the types were taken from metadata supplied by the sample provider, not from assay-based typing. Subjects who had been exposed to COVID-19, were actively infected with it, or had recovered from it provided the deeply sampled blood TCRbeta repertoires that made up the dataset. The prospective study material was composed of cDNA or gDNA derived from T cells, B-cell-depleted T cells, or PBMCs. The samples were drawn from the first 160 participants of the ongoing ImmuneRACE study and from roughly 1,300 subjects provided by 6 global collaborators. Study-wide conclusions, independent of this receptor: The amount of clinical and demographic metadata varied by source and participant and was provided uncurated.

TCRbeta CDR3 regions were amplified from genomic DNA by means of the immunoSEQ Assay, a bias-controlled multiplex PCR. Under the source paper's analysis protocol: Within the assay, amplification of reference gene primers was used to estimate how many nucleated cells each sample contained. To quantify the absolute abundance of each unique TCRbeta CDR3 rearrangement, sequence reads were collapsed and filtered. For each sample, productive Simpson clonality was calculated by taking the square root of Simpson's diversity index across productive rearrangements. The immuneACCESS repertoire file appears here via TCRdb, limited to in-frame rearrangements. These files lack a portion of the clones; in checked studies, under half of the deficit traces to unresolved V genes, and the cause of the others is not known. V and J calls and clone size are copied from that table; D and trimming were computed from the DNA. The sample records around 200,000 clones, 85% of which are singletons. The ten largest clones represent roughly a sixth of the sample.

As regards this clone: It has no known antigen specificity. Base quality data are lacking; no much larger clone is found one base away.

Participants in the prospective study were aged roughly 18 to 95 years, lived in about two dozen United States geographic areas, and enrolled through a virtual design. Cohort assignment in the prospective study relied on participant-reported clinical history from a screening survey and a study questionnaire. For ImmuneRACE Cohort 3, a participant was defined as recovered based on two consecutive negative NP/OP PCR tests, clearance by a healthcare professional, or resolution of symptoms. In the prospective study, whole blood, serum and a nasopharyngeal or oropharyngeal swab were collected from each participant by mobile phlebotomists. Over an approximately two-month period, participants in the prospective study had the option of providing additional blood draws and questionnaires. Before DNA extraction, blood samples from the prospective study were shipped at room temperature or frozen. Sequencing was carried out using PBMCs or T cells enriched from blood (not recorded which). The clonotype originates from a man aged 35 to 55 who had recovered from COVID-19.

In nucleotide form, the sequence is TGCAGCGTTGAACCATGGGGCGAAGACTATGGCTACACCTTC. Protein translation: CSVEPWGEDYGYTF. The chain is assembled from TRBV29-1 and TRBJ1-2, with TRBD1 tentatively as D gene (5 bases match). CDR1 SQVTM and CDR2 ANQGSEA were looked up in the germline V gene. V lost 2 bases and J lost 3 bases; the stretch between them is 13 bases long. From cysteine to phenylalanine, the CDR3 is 14 amino acids long. Here the CDR3 DNA is all that survives: 42 bases in frame from base 1.